The sequence of this T cell receptor beta chain was determined in a study of beta chain features in type 1 diabetes listed by TCRdb under 2018. General notes on the study: Mean age, gender distribution, total cell number and subset yield were not different between patients and healthy donors. In the study, recently diagnosed type 1 diabetes patients and matched healthy donors were compared on the TCRB repertoires of their sorted circulating CD4+ T cell subsets. A total of around 100 million sorted cells were examined across all samples, and RNA yield correlated strongly with the number of cells per subset. Naive and central memory subsets were obtained from all 30 or so donors, but regulatory and stem cell-like memory subsets were isolated from only 8 patients and roughly eight healthy donors. Here is what the overall study found, with its caveats: In all four CD4+ subsets, TCRB CDR3 length was moderately but significantly shorter in type 1 diabetes patients. Because the HLA sub-analyses included only small numbers of individuals, any influence of HLA type on TCRB rearrangement was left unresolved. Naive, central memory and regulatory TCRB repertoires appeared more similar among patients than among healthy donors. PCR might favor shorter templates, but patient and control samples were amplified and corrected together, so any skew would affect both groups equally. At VDJ recombination sites, type 1 diabetes patients had fewer insertions and more deleted nucleotides, which implies abnormalities in thymic rearrangement. Sequencing cDNA rather than genomic DNA could over-represent highly expressing activated cells, although activation and CD3 levels did not differ between groups.

In the germline V gene, CDR1 corresponds to SGHRS and CDR2 to YFSETQ. The V and J ends are trimmed by 1 base and 4 bases, leaving 11 bases between them. Taken from cysteine to phenylalanine, the CDR3 has 14 residues. The read is trimmed to its CDR3 DNA, 42 bases read in frame from base 1. This clone has just a few counts. Its antigen remains unidentified. No base-level quality is on record; no much larger clone is a single base apart. Each donor gave one peripheral blood draw, approximately 110 mL on average, collected into heparinised tubes. A BD FACSAria II was used to sort naive, central memory, regulatory and stem cell-like memory CD4+ T cells with a panel that included CD45RO, CCR7, CD25, CD127, CD95 and CD27. A purity above 98% was achieved for all sorted populations. PBMCs were isolated right away by Lymphoprep density gradient centrifugation and were stained directly, without culture. Samples were stained and sorted in pairs, with one healthy donor and one patient per experiment, so that batch effects were minimized.

The High Capacity cDNA Reverse Transcription Kit was used to reverse transcribe all of the isolated RNA, meaning that expressed TCRB transcripts were what got sequenced. Deep immunoSEQ sequencing was performed on naive, central memory and regulatory T cell samples, with an average of around 3.4 million total reads per sample. Sorted cells were lysed in RLT buffer and RNA was extracted with DNase-treated RNeasy Micro or Mini kits, depending on cell number. To prevent cross-contamination, each cell subset was processed individually, whereas patient and healthy donor samples were processed jointly. TCRB sequences were amplified from cDNA with the immunoSEQ multiplex PCR, producing 87-bp fragments spanning the CDR3 region. Sequencing of the amplicons was performed on the Illumina HiSeq platform. Turning to the authors' computational methods: PCR bias was corrected computationally using synthetic template baselines, and reads within Hamming distance 2 were collapsed, with unmergeable singletons discarded. Reads were aligned against IMGT to assign V, D and J genes, CDR3 length and insertions or deletions at six rearrangement sites. Within each subset, clonotype counts were normalized to the number of sorted cells before true diversity and Gini coefficients were calculated with the tcR R package. The overlap coefficient, calculated on TCRB nucleotide sequences, was used to quantify repertoire sharing. Not all clones reach the TCRdb copy of this immuneACCESS table, which keeps in-frame sequences only. Checked studies attribute under half of the gap to unresolved V genes and leave the rest unexplained. V, J and clone size were drawn from that table, and D and trimming were deduced from the DNA. The sample profile shows roughly 300,000 clones; 6.5% to 10% of them were found once. The ten largest clones capture approximately 0.44% of the sample.

The specimen was central memory CD4+ T cells from blood. This receptor was identified in a woman between 18 and 29 years old in good health. The rearrangement joined TRBV5-1 to TRBJ1-1; TRBD1 might be the D gene, on 5 matching bases. The CDR3 here reads CASSLSQGATEAFF. The sequenced DNA: TGCGCCAGCAGCTTGTCCCAGGGAGCCACTGAAGCTTTCTTT.